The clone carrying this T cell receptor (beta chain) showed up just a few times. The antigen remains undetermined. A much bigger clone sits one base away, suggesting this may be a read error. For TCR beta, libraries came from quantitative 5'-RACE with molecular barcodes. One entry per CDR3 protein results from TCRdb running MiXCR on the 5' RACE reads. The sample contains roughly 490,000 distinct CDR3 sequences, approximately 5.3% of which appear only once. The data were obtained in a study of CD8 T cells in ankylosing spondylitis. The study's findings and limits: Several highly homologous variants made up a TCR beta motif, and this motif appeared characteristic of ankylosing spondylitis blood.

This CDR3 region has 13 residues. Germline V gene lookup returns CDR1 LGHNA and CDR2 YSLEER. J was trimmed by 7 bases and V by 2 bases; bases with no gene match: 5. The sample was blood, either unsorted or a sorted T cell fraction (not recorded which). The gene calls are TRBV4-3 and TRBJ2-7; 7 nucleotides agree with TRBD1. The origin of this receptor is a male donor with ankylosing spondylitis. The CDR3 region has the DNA TGCGCCAGCAGCCAAAGACAGGGATGGGAGCAGTACTTC. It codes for CASSQRQGWEQYF.